This TCR beta chain came from a study of OX40 agonist ivuxolimab in advanced cancers. Study observations and caveats: CD8+ T cells (on average) carried more expanded clones than CD4+ T cells. No antigen was identified for the clonally expanded peripheral T cells.

From germline, CDR1 is MGHRA and CDR2 YSYEKL. V lost 1 base and J lost 1; bases outside the gene matches: 8. The CDR3 runs 19 residues. Method: immunoSEQ multiplex PCR; TCRdb's copy keeps in-frame clones and lacks some. This table has about 77,000 clones, 65% to 85% appearing once. A note on this clone: Its specificity is not known.

Specimen: CD4+ or CD8+ T cells sorted from blood, collected in a trial of the OX40 agonist ivuxolimab. The chain combines TRBV4-1 with TRBJ2-5; 14 bases align to TRBD2. This receptor was identified in an adult with an advanced solid tumor such as melanoma, head and neck, liver or kidney cancer. CDR3 region: CASSQGTSGGPNRQETQYF. The CDR3 region has the DNA TGCGCCAGCAGCCAAGGGACTAGCGGGGGGCCGAATCGCCAAGAGACCCAGTACTTC.